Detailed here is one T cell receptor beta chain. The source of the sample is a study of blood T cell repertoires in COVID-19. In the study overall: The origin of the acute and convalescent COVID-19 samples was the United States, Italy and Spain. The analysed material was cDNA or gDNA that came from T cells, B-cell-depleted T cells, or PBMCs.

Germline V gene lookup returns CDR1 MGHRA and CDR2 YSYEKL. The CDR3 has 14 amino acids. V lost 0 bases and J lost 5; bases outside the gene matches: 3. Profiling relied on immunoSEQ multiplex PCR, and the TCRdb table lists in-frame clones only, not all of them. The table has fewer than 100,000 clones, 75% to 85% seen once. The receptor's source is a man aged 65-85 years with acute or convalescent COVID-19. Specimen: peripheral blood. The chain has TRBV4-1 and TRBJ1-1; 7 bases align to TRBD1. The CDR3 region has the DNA TGCGCCAGCAGCCAAGAGACAGGGAGGACTGAAGCTTTCTTT. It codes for CASSQETGRTEAFF.